The 28 T cell receptor beta chains presented below share a single source sample, sequenced in a study of blood T cell repertoires in COVID-19. Produced via immunoSEQ multiplex PCR; TCRdb's table is partial and in-frame only. The table shows fewer than 90,000 clones, with less than 80% occurring only once. Source material: peripheral blood. Source of these receptors: a woman aged 50 to 60 with acute or convalescent COVID-19.

The CDR3 reads CASSFMGGYTEAFF. Here the CDR3 DNA reads TGTGCCAGCAGTTTTATGGGAGGGTACACTGAAGCTTTCTTT. The chain links TRBV28 to TRBJ1-1; unclear D gene. This CDR3 spans 14 amino acids. Between the trimmed V and J ends, which lost 3 bases and 3 bases, there was a span of 11 bases. Germline V gives CDR1 MDHEN, CDR2 SYDVKM.

The chain has TRBV7-8 and TRBJ2-5, with TRBD1 as a possible D gene (6 bases). The CDR3 spans 16 residues. Germline V lookup: CDR1 SGHVS, CDR2 FQNEAQ. Trimming took 1 base from V and 5 from J, leaving 17 bases between them. CDR3 sequence: CASSLGDRTSGETQYF. In DNA, the CDR3 is TGTGCCAGCAGCTTAGGCGACAGGACCTCCGGGGAGACCCAGTACTTC.

V usage is TRBV4-3 and J usage is TRBJ2-6; tentative D call: TRBD1 (5 bases). Trimming left V 0 bases short and J 2 bases short, with 8 bases between. This CDR3 contains 16 residues. Per the germline V gene, CDR1 is LGHNA and CDR2 is YSLEER. CDR3 in amino acids: CASSQDRTTGANVLTF. CDR3 sequence (DNA): TGCGCCAGCAGCCAAGATAGGACAACTGGGGCCAACGTCCTGACTTTC.

This chain joins TRBV7-2 and TRBJ1-2, with a tentative D call TRBD1 (5 bases). This CDR3 contains 12 residues. V dropped 1 base and J dropped 6 bases, with 6 bases sitting between them. Germline assignment: CDR1 SGHTA and CDR2 FQGNSA. This chain's CDR3 is CASSLGRDGYTF. The CDR3 DNA reads TGTGCCAGCAGCTTAGGCAGGGATGGCTACACCTTC.

V is TRBV7-3 and J is TRBJ2-1; tentatively, D is TRBD2 (5 bases). Trimming removed 3 bases at V and 7 bases at J, with 10 bases between. Germline CDR1 and CDR2: SGHTA and FQGTGA. The CDR3 runs 13 residues. The CDR3 sequence: CASSLRDGNEQFF. CDR3 sequence (DNA): TGTGCCAGCAGCTTGAGGGATGGGAATGAGCAGTTCTTC.

In this sample, this clone turned up many times. An end of the junction differs from the germline gene, which may be a read error. This rearrangement joins TRBV2 to TRBJ2-7, with 7 bases fitting TRBD1. The CDR3 has 12 residues. Germline loops: CDR1 SNHLY, CDR2 FYNNEI. Here the CDR3 reads CASSATRDSFPF. DNA of the CDR3: TGTGCCAGCAGCGCCACCCGGGACAGTTTCCCGTTC.

V is TRBV28 and J is TRBJ1-1; D call uncertain. V lost 1 base and J 1 base, leaving 19 bases between the germline ends. Germline CDR1 and CDR2: MDHEN and SYDVKM. The CDR3 contains 18 residues. The CDR3, as DNA: TGTGCCAGCAGTTTATATTCTTCGTGGCATATCCCGAACACTGAAGCTTTCTTT. Protein: CASSLYSSWHIPNTEAFF.

The chain employs TRBV7-9 and TRBJ1-3; D not resolved. Deletions cut 3 bases from V and 0 bases from J, with 12 bases between. The germline CDR1 and CDR2 sequences are SEHNR and FQNEAQ (reference sequence). This CDR3 contains 16 residues. CDR3 sequence: CASSLRIRSSGNTIYF. The DNA of the CDR3 is TGTGCCAGCAGCTTGAGGATTCGCTCCTCTGGAAACACCATATATTTT.

The chain joins TRBV19 to TRBJ2-1, with 7 bases fitting TRBD2. With 7 bases clipped from V and 7 bases from J, the junction kept 10 bases outside the gene matches. This CDR3 region has 14 residues. Germline-derived CDR1 and CDR2 are LNHDA and SQIVND (reference sequence). CDR3 DNA sequence: TGTGCCAGTACTATGACCCTGGGGGGGAATGAGCAGTTCTTC. It specifies CASTMTLGGNEQFF.

The chain recombines TRBV6-1 with TRBJ1-1; TRBD1 is a possible D gene (5 bases). V lost 3 bases and J 0 bases, leaving 14 bases between the germline ends. CDR1 and CDR2 from the germline V gene are MNHNS and SASEGT. The CDR3 length is 16 residues. The CDR3: CASSDATALMNTEAFF. The CDR3 coding sequence is TGTGCCAGCAGTGATGCGACAGCACTTATGAACACTGAAGCTTTCTTT.

J is TRBJ1-3 and V is TRBV30; 8 nucleotides agree with TRBD1. Per germline, CDR1 GTSNPN and CDR2 SVGIG (reference sequence). The junction had 9 bases not matched to a gene; V was cut back by 7 bases and J by 4 bases. The CDR3 length is 14 residues. CDR3 residues: CAFAGQGSGNTIYF. The DNA for the CDR3 is TGTGCCTTTGCCGGACAGGGTTCCGGAAACACCATATATTTT.

The chain couples TRBV28 to TRBJ1-5; D gene ambiguous. V lost 8 bases and J lost 2, with 16 bases in between. Germline CDR1 and CDR2: MDHEN and SYDVKM. There are 15 residues in the CDR3. In DNA, the CDR3 is TGTGCCAGCGGCCAATTGGGAGAGGGCAATCAGCCCCAGCATTTT. Protein product: CASGQLGEGNQPQHF.

The V gene is TRBV29-1, the J gene TRBJ1-1; D not certain. Germline V gives CDR1 SQVTM, CDR2 ANQGSEA. This CDR3 spans 13 amino acids. Trimming stripped 7 bases from V and 4 bases from J, with 16 bases between. In nucleotides, the CDR3 is TGCAGCGCTGGCCCCACAGCTGGCACTGAAGCTTTCTTT. Amino acids: CSAGPTAGTEAFF.

J is TRBJ2-3 and V is TRBV5-1, with 8 bases lining up with TRBD2. This CDR3 comprises 15 residues. V trimming: 1 base; J trimming: 3 bases; junction bases outside the gene matches: 4. From germline, CDR1 is SGHRS and CDR2 YFSETQ. CDR3 nucleotides: TGCGCCAGCAGCTTGCCCGGGGGGGAAACAGATACGCAGTATTTT. Protein sequence: CASSLPGGETDTQYF.

The gene calls are TRBV25-1 and TRBJ1-2; D is perhaps TRBD1 (6 bases). CDR1 and CDR2 (germline): MGHDK, SYGVNS. Between the trimmed V and J ends, which lost 6 bases and 8 bases, there was a span of 25 bases. The CDR3 totals 16 residues. This CDR3 is CASSPQGRDLLFGYTF. The CDR3 nucleotides are TGTGCCAGCAGCCCACAGGGTCGGGACCTCCTTTTCGGCTACACCTTC.

The V and J genes are TRBV6-5 and TRBJ2-1; 12 bases match TRBD1. This CDR3 is built from 15 residues. CDR1 MNHEY and CDR2 SVGAGI come from the germline V gene. V shed 6 bases, J shed 5 bases, and the junction held 5 bases outside the gene matches. CDR3 DNA sequence: TGTGCCAGCAGCTGGGGACAGGGGGCTAACAATGAGCAGTTCTTC. Protein product: CASSWGQGANNEQFF.

V usage is TRBV11-2 and J usage is TRBJ1-2; D is unresolved. This CDR3 is built from 14 residues. The germline V and J ends were trimmed by 1 base and 3 bases, with 9 bases remaining between them. Germline V gene sequence: CDR1 SGHAT, CDR2 FQNNGV. The CDR3 is CASSLVSGDYGYTF. The CDR3 DNA is TGTGCCAGCAGCTTAGTGTCCGGGGACTATGGCTACACCTTC.

The rearrangement uses TRBV19 and TRBJ1-4, with no clear D. Germline V CDR1 and CDR2: LNHDA, SQIVND (reference sequence). The CDR3 spans 13 residues. V dropped 10 bases and J dropped 4 bases, with 13 bases sitting between them. CDR3 DNA sequence: TGTGCCACCTCGGGGATCGGTAATGAAAAACTGTTTTTT. Translating gives CATSGIGNEKLFF.

The chain employs TRBV7-2 and TRBJ2-2, with D perhaps TRBD2 (5 bases). The V end lost 1 base, the J end lost 0 bases, and 9 bases lay between the germline ends. CDR1 is SGHTA, CDR2 FQGNSA, per germline. The CDR3 has 16 amino acids. The CDR3 sequence: CASSLGSGPNTGELFF. CDR3 DNA: TGTGCCAGCAGCTTAGGCAGCGGCCCGAACACCGGGGAGCTGTTTTTT.

J is TRBJ2-1 and V is TRBV11-2, with a possible D match to TRBD2 (5 bases). V shed 5 bases and J shed 9 bases, with 14 bases lying between them. The CDR3 is 13 residues long. Germline V lookup: CDR1 SGHAT, CDR2 FQNNGV. CDR3 in DNA: TGTGCCAGCAGCCCCGAGGCAAGCGGTGAGCAGTTCTTC. Amino acids: CASSPEASGEQFF.

The chain carries TRBV4-1 and TRBJ2-6; tentatively, D is TRBD1 (6 bases). The CDR3 runs to 21 residues. Trimming cost V 0 bases and J 0 bases, with 21 bases left between them. Germline V gene data show CDR1 as MGHRA and CDR2 as YSYEKL. As DNA, the CDR3 is TGCGCCAGCAGCCAAGAATTCCGAGGGGGTTTACTGAGCTCTGGGGCCAACGTCCTGACTTTC. Residues: CASSQEFRGGLLSSGANVLTF.

V usage is TRBV30 and J usage is TRBJ1-5; D unclear. V shed 0 bases and J shed 9 bases, with 18 bases lying between them. Germline V gives CDR1 GTSNPN, CDR2 SVGIG (reference sequence). There are 15 residues in the CDR3. CDR3 nucleotide sequence: TGTGCCTGGAGTGTAAGTCGACGGGAGCTAGGGCCCCAGCATTTT. It encodes CAWSVSRRELGPQHF.

This chain joins TRBV6-2 or TRBV6-3 and TRBJ1-4; D is perhaps TRBD1 (6 bases). CDR1 and CDR2 from the germline V gene are MNHEY and SVGEGT. V was shortened by 4 bases and J by 5 bases, with 14 bases between the two germline ends. There are 15 residues in the CDR3. The CDR3 sequence: CASSWEDRLNEKLFF. The CDR3 DNA reads TGTGCCAGCAGTTGGGAAGACAGGCTAAATGAAAAACTGTTTTTT.

The rearrangement links TRBV27 to TRBJ1-1; D remains unclear. V was cut by 6 bases and J by 4 bases, with 9 bases left in between. The CDR3 runs 12 residues. Germline values: CDR1 MNHEY, CDR2 SMNVEV (reference sequence). The CDR3 nucleotides read TGTGCCAGCAGATCCCGGGGCACTGAAGCTTTCTTT. Translating it yields CASRSRGTEAFF.

This clone was detected once. V gene TRBV29-1 combines with J gene TRBJ2-4; TRBD1 agrees at 10 bases. V shed 7 bases, J shed 1 base, and the junction held 7 bases outside the gene matches. The CDR3 runs 15 residues. The V gene's germline CDR1 is SQVTM and CDR2 ANQGSEA. The CDR3 DNA reads TGCAGCGCCAGACCGGGACAGGGGGCCAAAAACATTCAGTACTTC. It translates to CSARPGQGAKNIQYF.

The rearrangement uses TRBV19 and TRBJ2-1; 12 bases are shared with TRBD2. Per germline, CDR1 LNHDA and CDR2 SQIVND (reference sequence). Germline trimming cut 6 bases from V and 4 bases from J; bases unmatched to any gene: 10. This CDR3 has 17 amino acids. The CDR3 loop reads CASRKERGLAGYNEQFF. CDR3 in DNA: TGTGCCAGTAGAAAAGAAAGAGGACTAGCGGGGTACAATGAGCAGTTCTTC.

The rearrangement links TRBV5-1 to TRBJ2-5, with D tentatively TRBD1 (6 bases). Germline lookup yields CDR1 SGHRS and CDR2 YFSETQ. This CDR3 contains 17 residues. V lost 4 bases and J lost 4, with 23 bases in between. CDR3 DNA sequence: TGCGCCAGCAGCCATAACTCACCGGGACAAACCGGAGAGACCCAGTACTTC. It is translated as CASSHNSPGQTGETQYF.

This chain uses TRBV15 with TRBJ1-3; 9 bases are shared with TRBD1. This CDR3 has 18 residues. Trimming removed 3 bases from V and 4 bases from J; junction bases left unmatched: 13. CDR1 LNHNV and CDR2 YYDKDF come from the germline V gene (reference sequence). CDR3 in DNA: TGTGCCACCAGCAGTTCATCGGGGACAGGGAGATACGGAAACACCATATATTTT. Residues: CATSSSSGTGRYGNTIYF.